This is a list of T cell receptor beta chains from one sample in a study of T cell responses to AZD1222 COVID-19 vaccine. TCRdb keeps only in-frame clones here, not all; method: immunoSEQ multiplex PCR. The sample records approximately 150,000 clones, around 90% being singletons. The sample consisted of peripheral blood, taken 28 days after the second AZD1222 dose. These receptor sequences come from an adult who received the AZD1222 COVID-19 vaccine. CDR3s include the opening cysteine and the closing phenylalanine or tryptophan. The D gene is left open where the match is weak. Not all rows give a size; the values are once, few, many and, for expanded clones, a class.

NA,NA,TRBV27,TRBJ2-7,CASSSNRRQATSYEQYF,TGTGCCAGCAGTTCTAATCGCCGACAGGCCACCTCCTACGAGCAGTACTTC
NA,TRBD1,TRBV19,TRBJ1-1,CASRSTGTAEAFF,TGTGCCAGTAGATCGACAGGGACGGCTGAAGCTTTCTTT
NA,TRBD1,TRBV6-5,TRBJ1-1,CASSDWDRGDVEAFF,TGTGCCAGCAGCGACTGGGACAGGGGGGACGTAGAAGCTTTCTTT
NA,NA,TRBV7-9,TRBJ1-1,CASSPHEGVNTEAFF,TGTGCCAGCAGCCCCCACGAGGGGGTGAACACTGAAGCTTTCTTT
once,NA,TRBV28,TRBJ1-1,CASTTDLNTEAFF,TGTGCCAGCACCACAGACCTGAACACTGAAGCTTTCTTT
NA,NA,TRBV19,TRBJ1-4,CASSTPVRMGVRVEKLFF,TGTGCCAGTAGTACCCCCGTAAGGATGGGGGTACGGGTCGAAAAACTGTTTTTT
few,TRBD1,TRBV10-2,TRBJ1-2,CASSESVQGAGYGYTF,TGCGCCAGCAGTGAGTCGGTACAGGGGGCCGGTTACGGCTACACCTTC
NA,TRBD1,TRBV19,TRBJ1-1,CASSIAGSPGGTEAFF,TGTGCCAGTAGTATCGCGGGAAGTCCAGGGGGTACTGAAGCTTTCTTT
NA,NA,TRBV2,TRBJ1-1,CATYFGMNTEAFF,TGTGCCACCTACTTCGGAATGAACACTGAAGCTTTCTTT
NA,TRBD1,TRBV9,TRBJ1-2,CASSPSTGETGVYGYTF,TGTGCCAGCAGCCCTTCGACAGGGGAGACCGGGGTCTATGGCTACACCTTC
NA,NA,TRBV21-1,TRBJ2-7,CASSGRDTTTYEQYF,TGTGCCAGCAGCGGCCGGGACACCACGACCTACGAGCAGTACTTC
NA,NA,TRBV6-4,TRBJ1-2,CASHGTANYGYTF,TGTGCCAGCCACGGGACGGCTAACTATGGCTACACCTTC
NA,TRBD1,TRBV11-3,TRBJ2-7,CASSPARTGSTEQYF,TGTGCCAGCAGCCCCGCCCGGACAGGGTCGACCGAGCAGTACTTC
NA,NA,TRBV14,TRBJ2-7,CASSQQSSYEQYF,TGTGCCAGCAGCCAACAGAGCTCCTACGAGCAGTACTTC
NA,NA,TRBV11-2,TRBJ2-5,CASSLWRGGRRREETQYF,TGTGCCAGCAGCCTATGGAGGGGGGGCAGGCGACGAGAAGAGACCCAGTACTTC
NA,NA,TRBV27,TRBJ2-7,CASSLSPRQGGWEQYF,TGTGCCAGCAGTTTATCCCCTCGACAGGGAGGATGGGAGCAGTACTTC
NA,TRBD1,TRBV19,TRBJ1-2,CASSWGQLYGYTF,TGTGCCAGTAGTTGGGGACAGCTCTATGGCTACACCTTC
NA,NA,TRBV21-1,TRBJ2-3,CASNRVPYF,TGTGCCAGCAACCGGGTCCCATATTTT
NA,NA,TRBV24-1,TRBJ1-3,CATPLGQDLPPGNTIYF,TGTGCCACCCCTCTTGGGCAGGACCTCCCTCCTGGAAACACCATATATTTT
NA,NA,TRBV6-5,TRBJ1-5,CASSYSLQGEQPQHF,TGTGCCAGCAGTTACTCGCTACAGGGCGAACAGCCCCAGCATTTT
NA,NA,TRBV6-5,TRBJ2-6,CASGRTGSGANVLTF,TGTGCCAGCGGGAGGACCGGTTCTGGGGCCAACGTCCTGACTTTC
NA,NA,TRBV30,TRBJ1-1,CAWGTLNTEAFF,TGTGCCTGGGGGACCTTGAACACTGAAGCTTTCTTT
NA,TRBD1,TRBV19,TRBJ1-1,CASSIDRGAEAFF,TGTGCCAGTAGTATTGACAGGGGCGCTGAAGCTTTCTTT
NA,NA,TRBV18,TRBJ1-2,CASSPDEGGAYGYTF,TGTGCCAGCTCACCAGATGAGGGGGGGGCCTATGGCTACACCTTC
NA,NA,TRBV2,TRBJ1-2,CASSVGRPDGYTF,TGTGCCAGCAGTGTTGGACGGCCGGATGGCTACACCTTC
NA,TRBD1,TRBV24-1,TRBJ1-5,CATSATGARIPQHF,TGTGCCACCAGTGCCACAGGGGCCCGTATACCCCAGCATTTT
NA,NA,TRBV5-4,TRBJ2-1,CASSAYNEQFF,TGTGCCAGCAGCGCCTACAATGAGCAGTTCTTC